The next 11 T cell receptor beta chains were all read from a single sample in a study of blood T cells in healthy people across ages. Alongside a J-beta primer mix, a sample-barcoded 5' primer served in a second PCR lasting roughly 7 to 11 cycles. In TCRdb, the 5' RACE reads were re-called with MiXCR into one record per CDR3 protein. In the table there are fewer than 900,000 distinct CDR3 sequences, roughly 43% of which are singletons. The source material was blood. These receptors came from a woman aged 55-75 years in good health.

The V call is TRBV13, the J call TRBJ2-1; D gene ambiguous. Germline loops: CDR1 PRHDT, CDR2 FYEKMQ (reference sequence). This CDR3 has 12 amino acids. The ends were cut back, 5 bases at V and 9 bases at J, with 11 bases in the middle. The CDR3 coding sequence is TGTGCCAGCAGCCCGCCAATTGGTGAGCAGTTCTTC. Its protein is CASSPPIGEQFF.

V usage is TRBV28 and J usage is TRBJ2-5, with D possibly being TRBD2 (5 bases). With 7 bases removed from V and 5 bases from J, the gap between germline ends came to 14 bases. This CDR3 region has 13 residues. Germline CDR1 reads MDHEN; CDR2 reads SYDVKM. CDR3 sequence reads: CASNRGLEETQYF. For the CDR3, the DNA is TGTGCCAGCAACCGAGGACTGGAGGAGACCCAGTACTTC.

The genes are TRBV6-2 or TRBV6-3 and TRBJ2-7, with D perhaps TRBD2 (5 bases). Matching the DNA end better, TRBJ2-5 makes the J call doubtful. Germline lookup yields CDR1 MNHEY and CDR2 SVGEGT. The CDR3 covers 17 residues. CDR3 bases: TGTGCCAGCAGTCCACATTGGACTGGCGGGCCCAAAGAGACCCAGTACTTC. Amino acids: CASSPHWTGGPKETQYF.

This clonotype was picked up a small number of times. V is TRBV12-3 or TRBV12-4 and J is TRBJ1-2; 7 bases map to TRBD1. The junction had 8 bases not matched to a gene; V was cut back by 6 bases and J by 4 bases. This CDR3 region has 14 residues. The CDR3 DNA sequence: TGTGCCAGCAGGTACAGGGGTGTAGGCTATGGCTACACCTTC. Amino acids: CASRYRGVGYGYTF.

This clonotype was counted ten times or more. The chain joins TRBV7-2 to TRBJ2-3; 11 nucleotides line up with TRBD2. The CDR3 totals 14 residues. After removal of 6 bases from V and 4 bases from J, the junction contained 3 bases not matched to a gene. The germline gives CDR1 SGHTA, CDR2 FQGNSA. The CDR3 loop is CASSPGLAADTQYF. Written as DNA, the CDR3 is TGTGCCAGCAGTCCGGGACTAGCGGCAGATACGCAGTATTTT.

This clonotype was seen only once. The junction departs from the called germline gene at one end, perhaps through a read error. The chain uses TRBV5-6 and TRBJ1-1, with a weak D call TRBD1 (5 bases). The length of the CDR3 is 15 residues. The V gene's germline CDR1 is SGHDT and CDR2 YYEEEE. DNA of the CDR3: TGTGCCAACAGCTCCTCAGGGCACCGGGACACTGAAGCTTTCTTT. Protein: CANSSSGHRDTEAFF.

This clonotype was seen only a few times. The chain couples TRBV12-3 or TRBV12-4 to TRBJ2-3, with 8 bases fitting TRBD1. After removal of 7 bases from V and 14 bases from J, the junction contained 11 bases not matched to a gene. This CDR3 region has 12 residues. The CDR3 nucleotides are TGTGCCAGCATCCTCAGTTCGGGACAGGCGTATTTT. Translating gives CASILSSGQAYF.

This chain connects TRBV12-3 or TRBV12-4 to TRBJ2-3; a possible D gene is TRBD1 (5 bases). V was clipped by 3 bases and J by 1 base, with 11 bases between them. This CDR3 contains 15 residues. CDR3 sequence (DNA): TGTGCCAGCAGTTTGGGGCTTCATGGCACAGATACGCAGTATTTT. Its protein product is CASSLGLHGTDTQYF.

Only a few counts were recorded for this clonotype. V usage is TRBV2 and J usage is TRBJ1-2, with D tentatively TRBD1 (5 bases). Trimming cost V 4 bases and J 7 bases, with 13 bases left between them. The CDR3 is 13 residues long. In germline, CDR1 is SNHLY, CDR2 FYNNEI. The CDR3 nucleotides are TGTGCCAGCAGTGCGTTGGGGGACTCTGGCTACACCTTC. Translation gives CASSALGDSGYTF.

Details on this clonotype: Given a much more abundant clone one base away, this may be a read error. The chain employs TRBV29-1 and TRBJ2-3; weak D call: TRBD1 (5 bases). CDR3 length: 14 residues. Germline-derived CDR1 and CDR2 are SQVTM and ANQGSEA. The CDR3 DNA is TGCAGCGTTTCACGAACAGGACGTTCAGATACGCGGTATTTT. It is translated as CSVSRTGRSDTRYF.

The V and J genes are TRBV20-1 and TRBJ2-7; TRBD2 is a possible D gene (5 bases). Germline-derived CDR1 and CDR2 are DFQATT and SNEGSKA (reference sequence). This CDR3 has 16 amino acids. With 1 base removed from V and 0 bases from J, the gap between germline ends came to 16 bases. The CDR3 sequence: CSARGLLSGSSYEQYF. The CDR3 DNA is TGCAGTGCTAGAGGGCTATTGAGCGGCAGCTCCTACGAGCAGTACTTC.